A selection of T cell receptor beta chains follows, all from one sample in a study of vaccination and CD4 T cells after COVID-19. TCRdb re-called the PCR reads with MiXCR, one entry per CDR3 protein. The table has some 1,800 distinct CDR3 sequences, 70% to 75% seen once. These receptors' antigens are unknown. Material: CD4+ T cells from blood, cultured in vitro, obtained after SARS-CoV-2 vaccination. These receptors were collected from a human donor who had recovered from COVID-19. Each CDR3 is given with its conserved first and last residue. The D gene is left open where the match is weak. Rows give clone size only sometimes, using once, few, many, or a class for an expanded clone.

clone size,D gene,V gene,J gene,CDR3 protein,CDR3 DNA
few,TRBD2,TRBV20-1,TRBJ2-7,CSAILGTSGSYEQYF,TGCAGTGCTATACTCGGGACTAGCGGCTCCTACGAGCAGTACTTC
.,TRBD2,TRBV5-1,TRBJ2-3,CASSSGPGGSADTQYF,TGCGCCAGCAGCTCTGGGCCGGGCGGGAGCGCAGATACGCAGTATTTT
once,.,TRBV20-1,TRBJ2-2,CSARDRIANTGELFF,TGCAGTGCTAGAGACAGGATTGCGAACACCGGGGAGCTGTTTTTT
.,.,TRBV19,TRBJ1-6,CASSIGQNNSPLHF,TGTGCCAGTAGTATCGGACAGAATAATTCACCCCTCCACTTT
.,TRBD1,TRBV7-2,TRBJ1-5,CASSSTGASNQPQHF,TGTGCCAGCAGCTCGACAGGGGCCTCCAATCAGCCCCAGCATTTT
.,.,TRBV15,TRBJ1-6,CATSRDPGGSNNSPLHF,TGTGCCACCAGCAGAGATCCTGGGGGATCCAATAATTCACCCCTCCACTTT
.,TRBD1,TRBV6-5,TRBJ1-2,CASSYFMTGALINYGYTF,TGTGCCAGCAGTTACTTTATGACAGGGGCCCTAATCAACTATGGCTACACCTTC
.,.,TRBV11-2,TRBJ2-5,CASSSVRGALAGAGTQYF,TGTGCCAGCAGCTCCGTTAGGGGTGCCTTAGCTGGGGCGGGGACCCAGTACTTC
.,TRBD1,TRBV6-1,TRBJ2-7,CASSVDRGGGEQYF,TGTGCCAGCAGTGTGGACAGGGGTGGGGGCGAGCAGTACTTC
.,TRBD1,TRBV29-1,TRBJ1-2,CSAVRTGNYGYTF,TGCAGCGCTGTCCGGACAGGGAACTATGGCTACACCTTC
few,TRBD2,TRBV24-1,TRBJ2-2,CATSGATGGWNTGELFF,TGTGCCACCAGTGGTGCTACGGGAGGCTGGAACACCGGGGAGCTGTTTTTT
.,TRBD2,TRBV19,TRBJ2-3,CASSSGRTDTQYF,TGTGCCAGTTCTAGCGGCCGCACAGATACGCAGTATTTT
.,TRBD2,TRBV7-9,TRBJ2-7,CASGTSGITYLHEQYF,TGTGCCAGCGGGACTAGCGGGATTACCTACCTCCACGAGCAGTACTTC
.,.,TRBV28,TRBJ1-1,CASTGYTEAFF,TGTGCCAGCACAGGGTACACTGAAGCTTTCTTT
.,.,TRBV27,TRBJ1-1,CASPDTLNTEAFF,TGTGCCAGCCCGGACACTCTGAACACTGAAGCTTTCTTT
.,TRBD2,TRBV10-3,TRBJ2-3,CAISEFRLAGGTDTQYF,TGTGCCATCAGTGAGTTCCGACTAGCGGGAGGAACAGATACGCAGTATTTT
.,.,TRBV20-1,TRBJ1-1,CRAKSRTSTEAFF,TGCAGAGCTAAGTCCAGGACGAGCACTGAAGCTTTCTTT
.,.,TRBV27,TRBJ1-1,CASSRNLQGNTEAFF,TGTGCCAGCAGCCGAAACTTACAGGGGAACACTGAAGCTTTCTTT
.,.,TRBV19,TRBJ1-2,CASKTAYGYTF,TGTGCCAGTAAGACAGCCTATGGCTACACCTTC
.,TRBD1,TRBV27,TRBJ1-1,CASSPGQGMNTEAFF,TGTGCCAGCAGTCCCGGACAGGGGATGAACACTGAAGCTTTCTTT
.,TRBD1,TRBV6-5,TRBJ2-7,CASSSGQGADEQYF,TGTGCCAGCAGTTCTGGACAGGGGGCGGACGAGCAGTACTTC
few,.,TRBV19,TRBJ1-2,CASSITTSAPGYTF,TGTGCCAGTAGTATCACTACATCGGCCCCTGGCTACACCTTC
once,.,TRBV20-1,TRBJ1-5,CSARDDGGLDRQPQHF,TGCAGTGCTAGAGATGACGGGGGCCTGGACCGGCAGCCCCAGCATTTT
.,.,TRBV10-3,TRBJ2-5,CAISEFGETQYF,TGTGCCATCAGTGAGTTTGGGGAGACCCAGTACTTC
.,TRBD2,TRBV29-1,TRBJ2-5,CSVTPGLAGEETQYF,TGCAGCGTCACCCCGGGACTAGCGGGAGAGGAGACCCAGTACTTC
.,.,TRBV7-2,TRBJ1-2,CASSLAGTDANYGYTF,TGTGCCAGCAGCTTAGCCGGGACCGACGCTAACTATGGCTACACCTTC
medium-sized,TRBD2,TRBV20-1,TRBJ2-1,CSAAPGLAGPSSYNEQFF,TGCAGTGCTGCGCCGGGACTAGCGGGACCTAGCTCCTACAATGAGCAGTTCTTC
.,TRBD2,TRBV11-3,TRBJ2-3,CASSPGLASPPRTDTQYF,TGTGCCAGCAGCCCGGGACTAGCCTCCCCACCACGCACAGATACGCAGTATTTT
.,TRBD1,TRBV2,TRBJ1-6,CASTIDRGNLPLHF,TGTGCCAGCACTATCGACAGGGGGAATTTACCCCTCCACTTT
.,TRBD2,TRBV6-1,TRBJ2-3,CASSLGGTSADTQYF,TGTGCCAGCAGTCTGGGGGGGACTAGTGCAGATACGCAGTATTTT
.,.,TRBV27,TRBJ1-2,CASGRQKNYGYTF,TGTGCCAGCGGCAGACAGAAAAACTATGGCTACACCTTC
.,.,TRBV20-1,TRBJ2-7,CSAGGGTYEQYF,TGCAGTGCTGGGGGTGGGACCTACGAGCAGTACTTC
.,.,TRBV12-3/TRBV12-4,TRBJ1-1,CASSWSGFLTEAFF,TGTGCCAGCAGTTGGTCAGGGTTCCTCACTGAAGCTTTCTTT
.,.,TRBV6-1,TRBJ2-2,CASRRQAADTGELFF,TGTGCCAGCAGAAGACAGGCCGCCGACACCGGGGAGCTGTTTTTT
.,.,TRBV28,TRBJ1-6,CASSSGQLSASPLHF,TGTGCCAGCAGTTCCGGACAGTTATCAGCTTCACCCCTCCACTTT
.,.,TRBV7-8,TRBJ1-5,CASSLGGGDNQPQHF,TGTGCCAGCAGCTTAGGGGGGGGCGACAATCAGCCCCAGCATTTT
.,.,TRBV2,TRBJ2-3,CASSVHSSTDTQYF,TGTGCCAGCAGTGTCCACTCTAGCACAGATACGCAGTATTTT
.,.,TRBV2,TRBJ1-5,CASSATFLNQPQHF,TGTGCCAGCAGTGCTACTTTCCTTAATCAGCCCCAGCATTTT
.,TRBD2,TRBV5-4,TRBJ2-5,CASSLDGLAGGPGTQYF,TGTGCCAGCAGCTTGGACGGCCTAGCGGGGGGGCCCGGGACCCAGTACTTC